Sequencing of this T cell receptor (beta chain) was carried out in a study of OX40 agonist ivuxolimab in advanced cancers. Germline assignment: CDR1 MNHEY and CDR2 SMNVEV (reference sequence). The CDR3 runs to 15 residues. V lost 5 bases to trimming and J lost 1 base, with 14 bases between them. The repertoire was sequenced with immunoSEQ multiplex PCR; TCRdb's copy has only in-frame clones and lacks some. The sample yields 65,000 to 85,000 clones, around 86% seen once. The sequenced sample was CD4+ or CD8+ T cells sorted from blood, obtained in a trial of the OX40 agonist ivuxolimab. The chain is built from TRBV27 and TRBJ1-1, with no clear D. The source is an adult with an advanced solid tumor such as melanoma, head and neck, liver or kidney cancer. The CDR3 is CASSPLGSRNTEAFF. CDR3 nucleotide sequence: TGTGCCAGCAGTCCCCTAGGGTCCAGGAACACTGAAGCTTTCTTT.